The 16 T cell receptor beta chains below come from one sample, sequenced in a study of shared clonotypes between healthy human individuals. The repertoire was sequenced with immunoSEQ multiplex PCR; TCRdb's copy has only in-frame clones and lacks some. This repertoire shows about 300,000 clones, 74% found once; its top ten account for under 13%. Material: memory CD4+ T cells sorted from blood. Regarding subset: CD45RA-negative fraction. Receptors were obtained from a young man in good health.

The chain links TRBV30 to TRBJ2-7, with TRBD2 identical over 7 bases. Looked up from germline, CDR1 is GTSNPN and CDR2 is SVGIG (reference sequence). V lost 3 bases and J lost 2; bases outside the gene matches: 10. The CDR3 loop spans 15 amino acids. The CDR3 DNA reads as TGTGCCTGGAGGGGAGGGCTAGCGGCCACCTACGAGCAGTACTTC. The encoded protein is CAWRGGLAATYEQYF.

This chain links TRBV10-3 with TRBJ2-5; D could derive from TRBD1 or TRBD2 (5 bases each). CDR1 is ENHRY, CDR2 SYGVKD, per germline. The germline V and J ends were trimmed by 8 bases and 4 bases, with 29 bases remaining between them. This CDR3 has 18 amino acids. CDR3 sequence: CAISASSGTPNVGETQYF. CDR3 DNA: TGTGCCATCTCTGCCTCATCCGGGACCCCGAATGTGGGAGAGACCCAGTACTTC.

V and J are TRBV14 and TRBJ2-3; D remains ambiguous. V shed 0 bases and J shed 9 bases, with 4 bases lying between them. Germline CDR1 is SGHDN and CDR2 is FVKESK. The CDR3 sequence is 11 residues long. The chain's CDR3 is CASSQDRTQYF. Here the CDR3 DNA reads TGTGCCAGCAGCCAAGATAGGACGCAGTATTTT.

This clone came up once. The rearrangement links TRBV5-1 to TRBJ2-7; 8 bases map to TRBD2. The CDR3 length is 14 residues. Trimming cost V 4 bases and J 0 bases; bases outside gene matches: 3. The V gene's germline CDR1 is SGHRS and CDR2 YFSETQ. CDR3 region: CASSKLADSYEQYF. CDR3 DNA sequence: TGCGCCAGCAGCAAACTAGCGGACTCCTACGAGCAGTACTTC.

This rearrangement joins TRBV27 to TRBJ1-1; 7 nucleotides agree with TRBD1. Germline trimming cut 5 bases from V and 1 base from J; bases unmatched to any gene: 7. The CDR3 consists of 15 residues. The germline CDR1 and CDR2 sequences are MNHEY and SMNVEV (reference sequence). CDR3 sequence reads: CASSLETGRNTEAFF. CDR3 nucleotide sequence: TGTGCCAGCAGTCTAGAGACAGGGAGGAACACTGAAGCTTTCTTT.

The J gene is TRBJ1-1, the V gene TRBV5-1, with D hard to call. This CDR3 has 13 residues. Germline CDR1 and CDR2: SGHRS and YFSETQ. The V end lost 6 bases, the J end lost 0 bases, and 9 bases lay between the germline ends. This CDR3 reads CASKGNMNTEAFF. The CDR3 coding sequence is TGCGCCAGCAAAGGCAACATGAACACTGAAGCTTTCTTT.

This clone was found once. The CDR3 loop reads CASSESGNTIYF. As DNA, the CDR3 is TGTGCCAGCAGTGAATCGGGGAACACCATATATTTT. The chain has TRBV25-1 and TRBJ1-3, with D hard to call. Germline CDR1 and CDR2: MGHDK and SYGVNS. The CDR3 spans 12 residues. The V end lost 1 base, the J end lost 7 bases, and 5 bases lay between the germline ends.

CDR3 sequence reads: CASSQLQQGPLETQYF. For the CDR3, the DNA is TGCGCCAGCAGCCAGCTCCAACAGGGCCCTCTGGAGACCCAGTACTTC. This chain joins TRBV4-1 and TRBJ2-5, with D tentatively TRBD1 (6 bases). Germline CDR1 reads MGHRA; CDR2 reads YSYEKL. This CDR3 is built from 16 residues. V gave up 3 bases and J gave up 5 bases, with 19 bases separating them.

This chain connects TRBV5-1 to TRBJ2-2; D ambiguous. CDR1 and CDR2 (germline): SGHRS, YFSETQ. Deletions cut 4 bases from V and 0 bases from J, with 7 bases between. The CDR3 loop spans 14 amino acids. Written as DNA, the CDR3 is TGCGCCAGCAGCCAGGCTACGAACACCGGGGAGCTGTTTTTT. Translation: CASSQATNTGELFF. The full variable domain, in which reference TRBV5-1 and TRBJ2-2 provide the parts outside the CDR3, is KAGVTQTPRYLIKTRGQQVTLSCSPISGHRSVSWYQQTPGQGLQFLFEYFSETQRNKGNFPGRFSGRQFSNSRSEMNVSTLELGDSALYLCASSQATNTGELFFGEGSRLTVL.

In this sample, this clone turned up many times. The gene calls are TRBV11-2 and TRBJ1-2, with 12 bases identical to TRBD1. There are 17 residues in the CDR3. Losses at the gene ends were 4 bases for V and 4 bases for J; bases not matched to a gene: 10. The germline gives CDR1 SGHAT, CDR2 FQNNGV. The CDR3 is CASSSPGQGARFYGYTF. In DNA form, the CDR3 reads TGTGCCAGCAGCTCACCGGGACAGGGGGCGCGGTTCTATGGCTACACCTTC. The variable domain in full, completed from reference TRBV11-2 and TRBJ1-2, reads EAGVAQSPRYKIIEKRQSVAFWCNPISGHATLYWYQQILGQGPKLLIQFQNNGVVDDSQLPKDRFSAERLKGVDSTLKIQPAKLEDSAVYLCASSSPGQGARFYGYTFGSGTRLTVV.

This rearrangement joins TRBV9 to TRBJ2-1; 9 bases agree with TRBD2. CDR1 is SGDLS, CDR2 YYNGEE, per germline. The CDR3 length is 17 residues. J was trimmed by 6 bases and V by 1 base; bases with no gene match: 11. In DNA form, the CDR3 reads TGTGCCAGCAGCGTATTAGGGAGCGGGAGGTTTCGCAATGAGCAGTTCTTC. This sequence encodes CASSVLGSGRFRNEQFF.

The rearrangement uses TRBV19 and TRBJ1-3; no clear D gene. CDR3 length: 14 residues. Per the germline V gene, CDR1 is LNHDA and CDR2 is SQIVND (reference sequence). Trimming removed 5 bases from V and 5 bases from J, with 13 bases in between. The CDR3 here is CASSSNGRRNTIYF. DNA for the CDR3: TGTGCCAGTAGTTCTAACGGACGGCGAAACACCATATATTTT.

The genes are TRBV25-1 and TRBJ2-3, with 7 positions matching TRBD2. Per the germline V gene, CDR1 is MGHDK and CDR2 is SYGVNS. The CDR3 contains 17 residues. V shed 5 bases and J 2 bases; nucleotides not matched to a gene: 13. The CDR3 DNA is TGTGCCAGCAGTAAAGATAGACTAGCTGAAGACACAGATACGCAGTATTTT. This encodes CASSKDRLAEDTDTQYF.

A word on this clone: Just one base apart from a much larger clone, this may be a read error. The chain employs TRBV5-1 and TRBJ2-1; D not resolved. The CDR3 is made up of 12 amino acids. The V gene's germline CDR1 is SGHRS and CDR2 YFSETQ. V dropped 0 bases and J dropped 4 bases, with 2 bases sitting between them. CDR3 sequence (DNA): TGCGCCAGCAGCTTGGAATACAATGAGCAGTTCTTC. Its protein is CASSLEYNEQFF.

This clone has only a few counts. The J gene is TRBJ1-5, the V gene TRBV30; 8 nucleotides agree with TRBD1. V was pared by 3 bases and J by 0 bases, with 16 bases of the junction left unmatched. Germline V gene data show CDR1 as GTSNPN and CDR2 as SVGIG (reference sequence). CDR3 length equals 19 residues. The CDR3, as DNA: TGTGCCTGGAGCCAGGGGGCTTTCCTGGGTGCGTATAGCAATCAGCCCCAGCATTTT. As protein: CAWSQGAFLGAYSNQPQHF.

With regard to this clone: The sample holds other DNA sequences that translate to the same CDR3. V gene TRBV18 combines with J gene TRBJ2-7; 11 bases are a match to TRBD1. Germline lookup yields CDR1 KGHSH and CDR2 LQKENI. This CDR3 comprises 14 residues. Trimming took 6 bases from V and 3 from J; bases not matched to a gene: 4. The CDR3 loop is CASSPGTGGYEQYF. CDR3 DNA sequence: TGTGCCAGCTCGCCCGGGACAGGGGGCTACGAGCAGTACTTC.